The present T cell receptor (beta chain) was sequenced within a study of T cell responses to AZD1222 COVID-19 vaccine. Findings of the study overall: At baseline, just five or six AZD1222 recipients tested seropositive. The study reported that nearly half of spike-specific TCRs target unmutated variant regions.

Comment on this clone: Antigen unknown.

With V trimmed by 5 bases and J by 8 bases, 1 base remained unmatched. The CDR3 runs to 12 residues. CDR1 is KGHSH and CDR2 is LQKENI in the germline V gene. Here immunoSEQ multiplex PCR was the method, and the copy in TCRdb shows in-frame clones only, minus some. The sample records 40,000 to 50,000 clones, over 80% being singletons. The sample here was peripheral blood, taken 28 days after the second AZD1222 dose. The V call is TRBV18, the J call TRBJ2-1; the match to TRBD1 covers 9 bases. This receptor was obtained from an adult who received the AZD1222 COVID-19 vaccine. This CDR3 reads CASSGTGYEQFF. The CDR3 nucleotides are TGTGCCAGCTCAGGGACAGGGTATGAGCAGTTCTTC.